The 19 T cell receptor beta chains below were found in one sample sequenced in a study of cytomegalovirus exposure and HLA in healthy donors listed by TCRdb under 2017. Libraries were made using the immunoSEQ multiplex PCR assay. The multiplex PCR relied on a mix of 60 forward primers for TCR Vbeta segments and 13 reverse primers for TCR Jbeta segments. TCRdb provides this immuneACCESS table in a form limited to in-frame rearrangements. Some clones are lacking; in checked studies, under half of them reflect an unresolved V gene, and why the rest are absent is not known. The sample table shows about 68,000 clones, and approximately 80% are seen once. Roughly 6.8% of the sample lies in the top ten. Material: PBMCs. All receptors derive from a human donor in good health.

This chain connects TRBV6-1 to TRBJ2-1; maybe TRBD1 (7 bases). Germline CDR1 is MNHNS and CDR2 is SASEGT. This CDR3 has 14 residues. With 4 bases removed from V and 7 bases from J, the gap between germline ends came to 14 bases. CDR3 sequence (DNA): TGTGCCAGCAGTGGGGCAGGGGGGAGGAATGAGCAGTTCTTC. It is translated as CASSGAGGRNEQFF.

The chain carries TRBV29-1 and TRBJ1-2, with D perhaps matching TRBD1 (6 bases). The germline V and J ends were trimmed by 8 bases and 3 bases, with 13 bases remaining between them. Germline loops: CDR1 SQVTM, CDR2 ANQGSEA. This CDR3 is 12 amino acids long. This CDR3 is CSHGGADYGYTF. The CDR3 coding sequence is TGCAGCCACGGGGGGGCCGACTATGGCTACACCTTC. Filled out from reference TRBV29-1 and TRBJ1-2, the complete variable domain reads SAVISQKPSRDICQRGTSLTIQCQVDSQVTMMFWYRQQPGQSLTLIATANQGSEATYESGFVIDKFPISRPNLTFSTLTVSNMSPEDSSIYLCSHGGADYGYTFGSGTRLTVV.

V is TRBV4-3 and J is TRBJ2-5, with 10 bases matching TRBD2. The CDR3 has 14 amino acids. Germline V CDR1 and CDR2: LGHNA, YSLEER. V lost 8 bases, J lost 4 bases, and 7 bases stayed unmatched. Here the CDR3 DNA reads TGCGCCAGCGGGAGCGGGGGGGCCGGAGAGACCCAGTACTTC. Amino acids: CASGSGGAGETQYF.

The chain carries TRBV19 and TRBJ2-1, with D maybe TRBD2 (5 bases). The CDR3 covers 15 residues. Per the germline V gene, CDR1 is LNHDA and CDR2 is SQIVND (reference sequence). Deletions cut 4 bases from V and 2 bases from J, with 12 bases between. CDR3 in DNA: TGTGCCAGTAGTAGGAGCGGCTCTACCTACAATGAGCAGTTCTTC. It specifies CASSRSGSTYNEQFF.

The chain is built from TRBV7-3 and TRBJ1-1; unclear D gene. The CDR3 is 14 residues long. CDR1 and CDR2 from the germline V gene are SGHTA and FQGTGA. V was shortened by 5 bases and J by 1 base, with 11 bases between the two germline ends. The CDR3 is CASSHRSKNTEAFF. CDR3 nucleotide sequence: TGTGCCAGCAGCCATAGGAGCAAGAACACTGAAGCTTTCTTT.

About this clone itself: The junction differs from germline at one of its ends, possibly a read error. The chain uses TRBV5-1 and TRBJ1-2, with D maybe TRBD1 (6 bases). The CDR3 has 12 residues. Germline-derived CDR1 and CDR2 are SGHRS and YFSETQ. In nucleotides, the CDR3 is TGCGCCAGTGGACAGTCTAACTATGGCTACCCCTTC. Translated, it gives CASGQSNYGYPF.

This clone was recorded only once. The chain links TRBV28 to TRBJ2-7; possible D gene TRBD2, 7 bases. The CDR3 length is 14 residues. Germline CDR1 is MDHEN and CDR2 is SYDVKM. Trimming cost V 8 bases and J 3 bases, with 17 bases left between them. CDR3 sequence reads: CASLGGPAHYEQYF. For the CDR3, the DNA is TGTGCCAGCCTGGGGGGGCCCGCTCACTACGAGCAGTACTTC.

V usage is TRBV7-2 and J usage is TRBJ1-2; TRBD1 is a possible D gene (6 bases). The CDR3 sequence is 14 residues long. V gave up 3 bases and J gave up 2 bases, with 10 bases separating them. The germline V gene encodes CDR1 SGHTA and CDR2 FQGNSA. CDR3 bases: TGTGCCAGCAGCTTCTCTGGACAGAACTATGGCTACACCTTC. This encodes CASSFSGQNYGYTF.

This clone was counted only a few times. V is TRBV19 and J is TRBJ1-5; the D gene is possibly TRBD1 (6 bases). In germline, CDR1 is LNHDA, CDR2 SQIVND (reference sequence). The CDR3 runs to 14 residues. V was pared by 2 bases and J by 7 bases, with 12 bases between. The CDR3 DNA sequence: TGTGCCAGTAGTATAAGGACGGGGGGCCAGCCCCAGCATTTT. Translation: CASSIRTGGQPQHF.

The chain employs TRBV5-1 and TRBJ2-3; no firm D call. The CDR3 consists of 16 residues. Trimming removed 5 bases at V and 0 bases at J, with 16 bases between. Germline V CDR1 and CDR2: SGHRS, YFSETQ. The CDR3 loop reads CASRPGYSPSTDTQYF. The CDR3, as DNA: TGCGCCAGCAGACCCGGTTATAGCCCTAGCACAGATACGCAGTATTTT. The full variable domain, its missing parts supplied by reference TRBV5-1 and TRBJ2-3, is KAGVTQTPRYLIKTRGQQVTLSCSPISGHRSVSWYQQTPGQGLQFLFEYFSETQRNKGNFPGRFSGRQFSNSRSEMNVSTLELGDSALYLCASRPGYSPSTDTQYFGPGTRLTVL.

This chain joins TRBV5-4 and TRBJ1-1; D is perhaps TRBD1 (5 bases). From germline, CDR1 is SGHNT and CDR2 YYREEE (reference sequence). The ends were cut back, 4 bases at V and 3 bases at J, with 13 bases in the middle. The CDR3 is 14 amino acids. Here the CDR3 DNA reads TGTGCCAGCAGCAAAACGGGGGAGGACACTGAAGCTTTCTTT. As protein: CASSKTGEDTEAFF.

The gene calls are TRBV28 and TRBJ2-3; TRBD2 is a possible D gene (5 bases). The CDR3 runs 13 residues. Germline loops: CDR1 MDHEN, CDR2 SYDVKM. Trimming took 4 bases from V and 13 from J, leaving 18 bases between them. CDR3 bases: TGTGCCAGCAGTTCCACCCTCTCAACGGAGGAGTATTTT. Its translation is CASSSTLSTEEYF.

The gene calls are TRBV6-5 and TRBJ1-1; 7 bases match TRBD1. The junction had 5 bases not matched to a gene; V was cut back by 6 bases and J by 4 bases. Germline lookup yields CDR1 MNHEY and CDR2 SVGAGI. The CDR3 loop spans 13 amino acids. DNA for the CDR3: TGTGCCAGCAGGCCAGGGGGAGGCACTGAAGCTTTCTTT. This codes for CASRPGGGTEAFF.

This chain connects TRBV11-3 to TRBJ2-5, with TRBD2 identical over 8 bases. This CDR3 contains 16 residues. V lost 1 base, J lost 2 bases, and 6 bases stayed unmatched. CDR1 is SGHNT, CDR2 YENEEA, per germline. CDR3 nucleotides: TGTGCCAGCAGCTTAGGCTCTCGGGGGGGTCAAGAGACCCAGTACTTC. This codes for CASSLGSRGGQETQYF.

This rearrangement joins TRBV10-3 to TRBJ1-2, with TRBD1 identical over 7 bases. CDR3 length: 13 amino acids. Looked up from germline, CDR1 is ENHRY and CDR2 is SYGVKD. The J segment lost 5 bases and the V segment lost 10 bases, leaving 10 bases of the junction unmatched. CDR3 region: CATTGTPGYGYTF. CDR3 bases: TGTGCCACGACAGGGACCCCAGGATATGGCTACACCTTC.

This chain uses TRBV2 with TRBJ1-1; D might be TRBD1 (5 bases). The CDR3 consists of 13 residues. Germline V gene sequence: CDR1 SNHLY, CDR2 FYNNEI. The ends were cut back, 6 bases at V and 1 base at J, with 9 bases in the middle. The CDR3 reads CASRKDRNTEAFF. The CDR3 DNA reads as TGTGCCAGCAGAAAAGACAGGAACACTGAAGCTTTCTTT.

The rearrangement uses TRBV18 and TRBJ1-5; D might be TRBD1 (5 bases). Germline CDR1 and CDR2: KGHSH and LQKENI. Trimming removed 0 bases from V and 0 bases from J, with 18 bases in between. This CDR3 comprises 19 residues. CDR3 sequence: CASSPPGGRQKYSNQPQHF. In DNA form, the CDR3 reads TGTGCCAGCTCACCACCGGGGGGTAGACAGAAATATAGCAATCAGCCCCAGCATTTT.

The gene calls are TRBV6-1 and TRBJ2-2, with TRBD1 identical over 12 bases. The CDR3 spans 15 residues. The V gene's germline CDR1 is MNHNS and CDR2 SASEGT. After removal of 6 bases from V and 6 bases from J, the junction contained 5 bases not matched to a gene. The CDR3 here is CASRPGQGAPGELFF. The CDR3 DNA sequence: TGTGCCAGCAGGCCGGGACAGGGGGCCCCCGGGGAGCTGTTTTTT.

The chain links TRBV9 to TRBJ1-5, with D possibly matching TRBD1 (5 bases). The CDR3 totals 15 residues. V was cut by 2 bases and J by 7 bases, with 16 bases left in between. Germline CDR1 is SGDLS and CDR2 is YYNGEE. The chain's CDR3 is CASSVDLGQGQPQHF. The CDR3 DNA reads TGTGCCAGCAGCGTTGATTTAGGGCAGGGCCAGCCCCAGCATTTT.